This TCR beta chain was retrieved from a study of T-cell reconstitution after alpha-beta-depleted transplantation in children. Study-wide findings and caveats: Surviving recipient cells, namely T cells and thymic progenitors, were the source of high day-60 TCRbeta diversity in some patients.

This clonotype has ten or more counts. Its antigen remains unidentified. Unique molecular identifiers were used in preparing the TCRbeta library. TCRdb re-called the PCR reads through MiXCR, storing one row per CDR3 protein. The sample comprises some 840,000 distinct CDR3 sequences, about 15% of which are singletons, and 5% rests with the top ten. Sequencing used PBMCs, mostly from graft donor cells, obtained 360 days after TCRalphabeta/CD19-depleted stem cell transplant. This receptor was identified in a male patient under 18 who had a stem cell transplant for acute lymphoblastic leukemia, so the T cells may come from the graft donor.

CDR3 DNA: TGTGCCAGCAGTTACAGCGGGAGAGGTACAGAGACCCAGTACTTC. Residues: CASSYSGRGTETQYF. The rearrangement links TRBV6-5 to TRBJ2-5; TRBD2 matches at 8 bases. Looked up from germline, CDR1 is MNHEY and CDR2 is SVGAGI. CDR3 length equals 15 residues. The ends lost 2 bases at V and 4 bases at J; junction bases unmatched: 6.